A single sample is the source of the 7 T cell receptor beta chains below, sequenced in a study of regulatory T cells in long-lasting Graves disease. The time point denotes: persistent/refractory GD, antithyroid drugs over 5 years with positive TRAb. The TCR library was prepared using RNA isolated from PBMCs. Investigators prepared the TCR beta libraries by applying iRepertoire HTBI primers and Arm-PCR of CDR3 regions. TCRdb used MiXCR to reprocess the multiplex PCR reads, holding one entry per CDR3 protein. Of fewer than 600,000 distinct CDR3 sequences listed, under 25% were seen once; the top ten hold under 15%. The sample consisted of peripheral blood mononuclear cells (PBMCs), taken when the disease was refractory, from a patient treated with antithyroid drugs. These receptors all come from a female donor with Graves disease.

The rearrangement links TRBV20-1 to TRBJ1-5, with 7 bases matching TRBD1. CDR3 length: 14 residues. Germline loops: CDR1 DFQATT, CDR2 SNEGSKA (reference sequence). Trimming cost V 2 bases and J 7 bases; bases outside gene matches: 8. The CDR3 region is CSARSSEGAQPQHF. CDR3 nucleotide sequence: TGCAGTGCTAGATCCTCGGAGGGGGCACAGCCCCAGCATTTT.

The V and J genes are TRBV2 and TRBJ1-1; a possible D gene is TRBD1 (5 bases). CDR1 and CDR2 from the germline V gene are SNHLY and FYNNEI. V lost 6 bases and J lost 7, with 18 bases in between. The length of the CDR3 is 14 residues. The CDR3 bases are TGTGCCAGCAGCTTAGGAGGGGCTCGGGGTGAAGCTTTCTTT. It yields the protein CASSLGGARGEAFF.

The sample holds many counts of this clonotype. The rearrangement uses TRBV27 and TRBJ2-5; D remains unclear. CDR1 is MNHEY, CDR2 SMNVEV, per germline (reference sequence). The V and J ends lost 5 bases and 2 bases respectively, with 9 bases between them. CDR3 length: 13 residues. CDR3 DNA: TGTGCCAGCAGTGTAATTCCTCAAGAGACCCAGTACTTC. It translates to CASSVIPQETQYF.

This clonotype was detected ten times or more. The chain has TRBV7-8 and TRBJ2-4; no clear D gene. Germline V lookup: CDR1 SGHVS, CDR2 FQNEAQ. V lost 2 bases and J 5 bases, leaving 13 bases between the germline ends. The CDR3 sequence is 15 residues long. CDR3 protein: CASSLFSPTENIQYF. CDR3 coding DNA: TGTGCCAGCAGCTTATTTTCGCCGACGGAAAACATTCAGTACTTC.

V usage is TRBV5-1 and J usage is TRBJ1-2; TRBD1 is a possible D gene (5 bases). V was trimmed by 0 bases and J by 4 bases, leaving 10 bases between them. Germline values: CDR1 SGHRS, CDR2 YFSETQ. There are 14 residues in the CDR3. Here the CDR3 DNA reads TGCGCCAGCAGCTTGGTAGCAGGGTCCTATGGCTACACCTTC. It translates to CASSLVAGSYGYTF.

With regard to this clonotype: A much larger clone is a single base away; this may be a read error. Here the CDR3 omits its conserved ending phenylalanine or tryptophan, so a read error is the likely source. The chain has TRBV6-9 and TRBJ2-7; unclear D gene. CDR3 length: 13 residues. The V and J ends lost 3 bases and 2 bases respectively, with 8 bases between them. The V gene's germline CDR1 is MNHGY and CDR2 SVAAGI. The CDR3 nucleotides read TGTGCCAGCAGTTACCTTGGACCCTACGAGCAGTACCTC. Residues: CASSYLGPYEQYL.

Here the CDR3 reads CSAQTSTDTQYF. The DNA for the CDR3 is TGCAGTGCTCAGACTAGCACAGATACGCAGTATTTT. V is TRBV20-1 and J is TRBJ2-3; no definite D call. Trimming cost V 5 bases and J 0 bases, with 6 bases left between them. This CDR3 is built from 12 residues. The germline CDR1 and CDR2 sequences are DFQATT and SNEGSKA (reference sequence).